Below are 15 T cell receptor beta chains sequenced from a single sample in a study of identical twins. TCRdb re-called the 5' RACE reads with MiXCR, one entry per CDR3 protein. The profile shows 550,000 to 700,000 distinct CDR3 sequences, 7.5% to 10% of them singletons. These data also featured in a second study, about yellow fever vaccine responses in identical twins.

The source material was PBMCs. Receptors originate from a woman between 18 and 30 years old in good health.

This clonotype was counted many times. This chain uses TRBV2 with TRBJ2-5; 8 nucleotides match TRBD2. This CDR3 region has 12 residues. V was clipped by 7 bases and J by 4 bases; unmatched bases: 2. Per the germline V gene, CDR1 is SNHLY and CDR2 is FYNNEI. CDR3 nucleotides: TGTGCCAGCACGGGACTAGGAGAGACCCAGTACTTC. This sequence encodes CASTGLGETQYF.

In its sample, this clonotype was seen many times. The rearrangement joins TRBV12-3 or TRBV12-4 to TRBJ1-2; D unresolved. Trimming cost V 5 bases and J 3 bases, with 10 bases left between them. This CDR3 comprises 13 residues. The CDR3, as DNA: TGTGCCAGCAGTCCCCACAGCGACTATGGCTACACCTTC. Protein product: CASSPHSDYGYTF.

This clonotype occurred many times. At one end, the junction sequence differs from germline, possibly due to a read error. The rearrangement uses TRBV4-3 and TRBJ2-2; 8 bases fit TRBD2. The CDR3 is made up of 16 amino acids. Germline loops: CDR1 LGHNA, CDR2 YSLEER. This CDR3 is CASTQEAGANTGELFF. CDR3 DNA sequence: TGCGCCAGCACCCAAGAAGCGGGGGCTAACACCGGGGAGCTGTTTTTT.

The CDR3 sequence is CSARGGPSVLTDTQYF. For the CDR3, the DNA is TGCAGTGCTAGAGGGGGACCTAGTGTTTTAACAGATACGCAGTATTTT. The chain couples TRBV20-1 to TRBJ2-3; the D gene could be TRBD1 or TRBD2 (5 bases each). Trimming cost V 1 base and J 3 bases, with 17 bases left between them. The CDR3 is 16 amino acids. Germline V gene sequence: CDR1 DFQATT, CDR2 SNEGSKA (reference sequence).

This clonotype was detected many times. The V and J genes are TRBV29-1 and TRBJ2-7; no firm D call. CDR1 is SQVTM and CDR2 is ANQGSEA in the germline V gene. V was shortened by 6 bases and J by 6 bases, with 21 bases between the two germline ends. This CDR3 contains 14 residues. This chain's CDR3 is CSVGRTTGVTEQYF. In DNA, the CDR3 is TGCAGCGTAGGCAGGACCACTGGCGTAACCGAGCAGTACTTC.

This clonotype was recorded at least ten times. The genes are TRBV20-1 and TRBJ2-7, with 9 bases matching TRBD2. The CDR3 covers 16 residues. With V trimmed by 3 bases and J by 1 base, 10 bases remained unmatched. The germline gives CDR1 DFQATT, CDR2 SNEGSKA (reference sequence). In DNA form, the CDR3 reads TGCAGTGCTAGGTTGTCGGCGGGGGGGCGGTCCTACGAGCAGTACTTC. As protein: CSARLSAGGRSYEQYF.

This clonotype has just a few counts. This chain uses TRBV6-2 or TRBV6-3 with TRBJ2-2; either TRBD1 or TRBD2 may supply D (6 bases each). Germline V lookup: CDR1 MNHEY, CDR2 SVGEGT. The V and J ends lost 3 bases and 3 bases respectively, with 32 bases between them. The CDR3 sequence is 22 residues long. Here the CDR3 DNA reads TGTGCCAGCAGTTATTCGTTCCTTGAAACAGGGAGATTTCCGGGGGACACCGGGGAGCTGTTTTTT. This codes for CASSYSFLETGRFPGDTGELFF.

The chain recombines TRBV6-1 with TRBJ2-3, with 7 bases aligning to TRBD1. Germline assignment: CDR1 MNHNS and CDR2 SASEGT. This CDR3 region has 15 residues. V shed 6 bases, J shed 2 bases, and the junction held 8 bases outside the gene matches. CDR3 loop: CASRDRDRFTDTQYF. CDR3 DNA sequence: TGTGCCAGCAGAGACCGGGACAGATTCACAGATACGCAGTATTTT.

This clonotype was detected a few times. V usage is TRBV6-4 and J usage is TRBJ2-3; D may be TRBD2 (5 bases). Germline V gene lookup returns CDR1 MRHNA and CDR2 SNTAGT. Trimming pared 5 bases from V and 5 bases from J, leaving 14 bases between. The CDR3 is 14 residues long. DNA of the CDR3: TGTGCCAGCAGTCCGGACTTTGAAGAAGATACGCAGTATTTT. Translation gives CASSPDFEEDTQYF.

This clonotype was seen only a few times. The chain carries TRBV5-1 and TRBJ2-2, with D uncertain. Trimming took 0 bases from V and 6 from J, leaving 6 bases between them. Germline CDR1 and CDR2: SGHRS and YFSETQ. The CDR3 is 13 amino acids. CDR3 nucleotides: TGCGCCAGCAGCTTGGACTGGGCCGGGGAGCTGTTTTTT. Its protein is CASSLDWAGELFF.

This clonotype turned up a few times. A read error may account for a junction end that differs from germline. The V call is TRBV19, the J call TRBJ2-7; 9 bases map to TRBD1. The CDR3 runs 14 residues. Germline V gene lookup returns CDR1 LNHDA and CDR2 SQIVND (reference sequence). As DNA, the CDR3 is TGTGCCAGTAGTGCCGGGACAGGGTCCTTCGAGCAGTACTTC. Protein sequence: CASSAGTGSFEQYF.

This clonotype was found a few times. The chain links TRBV27 to TRBJ1-1; maybe TRBD1 (5 bases). Deletions cut 5 bases from V and 5 bases from J, with 18 bases between. The CDR3 sequence is 15 residues long. CDR1 and CDR2 from the germline V gene are MNHEY and SMNVEV (reference sequence). This CDR3 reads CASSGTGTLGTEAFF. In nucleotides, the CDR3 is TGTGCCAGCAGTGGGACCGGGACGCTTGGTACTGAAGCTTTCTTT.

This clonotype was counted many times. The chain uses TRBV5-1 and TRBJ1-2; D is undetermined. The germline CDR1 and CDR2 sequences are SGHRS and YFSETQ. The CDR3 runs 14 residues. The V end was cut by 3 bases, the J end by 3 bases, with 12 bases between. CDR3 amino acids: CASSSGPADYGYTF. Here the CDR3 DNA reads TGCGCCAGCAGCTCCGGACCAGCGGACTATGGCTACACCTTC.

The chain uses TRBV20-1 and TRBJ1-1; 8 bases are a match to TRBD1. This CDR3 spans 15 amino acids. The germline CDR1 and CDR2 sequences are DFQATT and SNEGSKA (reference sequence). V lost 0 bases, J lost 4 bases, and 7 bases stayed unmatched. The CDR3 DNA reads TGCAGTGCTAGAGACCTCAGGGGGCGGACCACTGAAGCTTTCTTT. Translated, it gives CSARDLRGRTTEAFF.

The CDR3 spells CASSPIQVGLLSYEQYF. The CDR3 bases are TGTGCCAGCTCACCAATCCAAGTGGGTCTCCTCTCCTACGAGCAGTACTTC. J is TRBJ2-7 and V is TRBV18; D ambiguous. Per the germline V gene, CDR1 is KGHSH and CDR2 is LQKENI. V was cut by 2 bases and J by 0 bases, with 17 bases left in between. The CDR3 is 17 amino acids.